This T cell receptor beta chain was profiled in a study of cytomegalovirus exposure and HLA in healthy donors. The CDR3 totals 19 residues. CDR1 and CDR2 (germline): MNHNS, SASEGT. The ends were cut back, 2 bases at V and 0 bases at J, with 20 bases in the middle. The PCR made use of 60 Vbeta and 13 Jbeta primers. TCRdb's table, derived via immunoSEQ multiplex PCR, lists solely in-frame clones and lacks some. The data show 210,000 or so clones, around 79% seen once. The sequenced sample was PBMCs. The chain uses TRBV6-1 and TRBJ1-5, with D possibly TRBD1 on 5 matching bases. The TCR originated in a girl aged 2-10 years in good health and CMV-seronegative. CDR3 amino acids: CASSELWRGTGYSNQPQHF. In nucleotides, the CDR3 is TGTGCCAGCAGTGAATTGTGGAGGGGCACTGGATATAGCAATCAGCCCCAGCATTTT.